Each of the 11 T cell receptor beta chains below was sequenced from the same sample in a study of technical replicates of blood from a handful of donors. This table comes from immunoSEQ multiplex PCR, and its TCRdb copy is limited to in-frame clones, with some not included. This sample yields roughly 68,000 clones, of which about 90% are seen a single time; 0.38% belongs to the top ten. The sequencing sample was made of T cells isolated from PBMCs. Every receptor here comes from a human donor in good health.

This clone has only a few counts. V and J are TRBV5-1 and TRBJ2-1; 7 bases align to TRBD1. Germline V gives CDR1 SGHRS, CDR2 YFSETQ. V lost 4 bases, J lost 3 bases, and 13 bases stayed unmatched. CDR3 length equals 17 residues. This CDR3 reads CASSPNTGVTFYNEQFF. The CDR3 DNA reads as TGCGCCAGCAGCCCTAATACAGGGGTAACCTTCTACAATGAGCAGTTCTTC.

V and J are TRBV15 and TRBJ2-1; D not certain. Germline CDR1 reads LNHNV; CDR2 reads YYDKDF (reference sequence). The CDR3 has 14 amino acids. Trimming left V 3 bases short and J 1 base short, with 7 bases between. CDR3 bases: TGTGCCACCAGCAGTAGTTCTTCCTACAATGAGCAGTTCTTC. The encoded protein is CATSSSSSYNEQFF.

The chain recombines TRBV2 with TRBJ2-7, with 9 bases matching TRBD2. V was pared by 7 bases and J by 2 bases, with 9 bases of the junction left unmatched. This CDR3 is 15 amino acids long. Germline V lookup: CDR1 SNHLY, CDR2 FYNNEI. CDR3 sequence reads: CASTLASGITYEQYF. CDR3 sequence (DNA): TGTGCCAGCACCCTAGCTAGCGGGATTACCTACGAGCAGTACTTC.

In its sample, this clone was seen once. The chain recombines TRBV6-5 with TRBJ2-7; D remains unclear. Trimming shortened V by 0 bases and J by 4 bases, and 7 bases separated the two germline ends. This CDR3 contains 13 residues. The germline gives CDR1 MNHEY, CDR2 SVGAGI. CDR3: CASSYSRSYEQYF. CDR3 coding DNA: TGTGCCAGCAGTTACTCGAGGAGTTACGAGCAGTACTTC.

Here the CDR3 reads CASSLLPTGGKETQYF. For the CDR3, the DNA is TGCGCCAGCAGCTTGTTGCCGACAGGAGGCAAAGAGACCCAGTACTTC. The V and J genes are TRBV5-1 and TRBJ2-5; possibly TRBD1 for D (6 bases). Germline V CDR1 and CDR2: SGHRS, YFSETQ. The CDR3 length is 16 residues. V lost 1 base and J lost 3, with 16 bases in between.

The count of this clone is one. V usage is TRBV6-5 and J usage is TRBJ2-1; 11 bases are a match to TRBD1. The trim removed 4 bases at V and 8 bases at J, leaving 10 bases unmatched. This CDR3 is built from 16 residues. Germline CDR1 MNHEY, CDR2 SVGAGI. The DNA for the CDR3 is TGTGCCAGCAGTTTCCTTTCCGGGACAGGGGGTCATGAGCAGTTCTTC. It encodes CASSFLSGTGGHEQFF.

V and J are TRBV20-1 and TRBJ2-7; 10 nucleotides line up with TRBD1. Germline V lookup: CDR1 DFQATT, CDR2 SNEGSKA (reference sequence). This CDR3 has 11 amino acids. This CDR3 reads CSARGGTGAVV. The CDR3 DNA is TGCAGTGCTAGAGGAGGGACAGGGGCAGTGGTT.

The sample holds a few counts of this clone. This chain joins TRBV5-1 and TRBJ2-2; D is perhaps TRBD2 (6 bases). Germline values: CDR1 SGHRS, CDR2 YFSETQ. This CDR3 region has 15 residues. V was cut by 2 bases and J by 0 bases, with 8 bases left in between. The CDR3 region is CASSFSGANTGELFF. CDR3 sequence (DNA): TGCGCCAGCAGCTTTAGCGGCGCGAACACCGGGGAGCTGTTTTTT.

The chain is built from TRBV2 and TRBJ2-1, with 9 positions matching TRBD2. Looked up from germline, CDR1 is SNHLY and CDR2 is FYNNEI. With 6 bases clipped from V and 5 bases from J, the junction kept 8 bases outside the gene matches. The CDR3 totals 15 residues. The CDR3 DNA sequence: TGTGCCAGCAGCGGTCTAGCGGGGATCGACAATGAGCAGTTCTTC. It yields the protein CASSGLAGIDNEQFF.

This clone was seen once. The chain links TRBV12-5 to TRBJ1-5; D may be TRBD1 (6 bases). CDR3 length: 18 amino acids. Germline V gene data show CDR1 as LGHNT and CDR2 as FRNRAP. Trimming removed 9 bases from V and 0 bases from J, with 24 bases in between. In nucleotides, the CDR3 is TGTGCTAGGGCTATTTCCGGGACACTTAGTTATAGCAATCAGCCCCAGCATTTT. Protein product: CARAISGTLSYSNQPQHF.

The chain employs TRBV27 and TRBJ2-1, with TRBD2 identical over 8 bases. The CDR3 totals 15 residues. CDR1 is MNHEY and CDR2 is SMNVEV in the germline V gene (reference sequence). Trimming took 5 bases from V and 0 from J; bases not matched to a gene: 3. The DNA of the CDR3 is TGTGCCAGCAGTATAAGCGGGAGCTCCTACAATGAGCAGTTCTTC. Protein: CASSISGSSYNEQFF.